This T cell receptor (beta chain) was documented in a study of blood T cell repertoires in COVID-19. Study details: The study drew acute and convalescent COVID-19 samples from the United States, Italy and Spain. In each case, the material was cDNA or gDNA derived from T cells, B-cell-depleted T cells, or PBMCs.

Trimming cost V 6 bases and J 3 bases; bases outside gene matches: 8. The length of the CDR3 is 15 residues. Germline CDR1 is LGHDT and CDR2 is YNNKEL (reference sequence). As processed by the authors: The authors estimated nucleated cell counts from reference gene primer amplification. Using immunoSEQ multiplex PCR, the repertoire was profiled, and TCRdb retains in-frame clones only, with some absent. The V and J calls and clone size are taken from that table; D and trimming were inferred from the DNA. The table lists over 400,000 clones, 85% to 90% of them singletons. Seattle-derived patients entered the study during active infection and were followed longitudinally.

What was sequenced was peripheral blood. The receptor's source is a woman in her 50s with COVID-19, enrolled during active disease. The V and J genes are TRBV3-1 (or the pseudogene TRBV3-2) and TRBJ1-3; 7 bases are a match to TRBD1. In nucleotides, the CDR3 is TGTGCCAGCAGTCACGGACAGGTGATTGGAAACACCATATATTTT. Protein: CASSHGQVIGNTIYF.